This record concerns one T cell receptor beta chain sequence. The antigen is not known. This record comes from a study of T-cell reconstitution after alpha-beta-depleted transplantation in children. Study results and caveats: It was surviving recipient T cells and thymic progenitors that gave some patients high TCRbeta diversity at day 60. Alpha-beta T cells present about two months after transplant were reported to originate from several hundred expanded graft clones. Most T-cell counts and diversity one year after the transplant came from T cells that were newly produced.

Library preparation (for TCRbeta) was performed with unique molecular identifiers. One entry per CDR3 protein results from TCRdb running MiXCR on the PCR reads. The sample has about 210,000 distinct CDR3 sequences, roughly 15% seen once; the top ten hold 35% to 50%. The receptor comes from a male patient aged 2-15 years who had a stem cell transplant for acute lymphoblastic leukemia, so the T cells may come from the graft donor. The sequencing here drew on PBMCs, mostly from graft donor cells, taken 360 days after TCRalphabeta/CD19-depleted stem cell transplant.

The CDR3 DNA is TGTGCCAGCACCGAGGGGGTGTATCAGCCCCAGCATTTT. Its protein is CASTEGVYQPQHF. This chain uses TRBV6-5 with TRBJ1-5, with D possibly being TRBD1 (6 bases). Per germline, CDR1 MNHEY and CDR2 SVGAGI. V lost 7 bases and J lost 5, with 12 bases in between. CDR3 length: 13 residues.